Listed below are T cell receptor beta chains from one sample, sequenced in a study of blood T cell repertoires in COVID-19. Method: immunoSEQ multiplex PCR; TCRdb's copy keeps in-frame clones and lacks some. The table lists roughly 43,000 clones, approximately 90% of them singletons. The sequencing input was peripheral blood. These receptors came from a man aged 65 to 85 with active COVID-19. Each CDR3 is given with its conserved first and last residue. D genes are given only for firm matches. Only some rows state a clone size, as once, few, many or a class for expanded clones.

-,TRBD1,TRBJ2-7,TRBV25-1,TGTGCCAGCAGTTTCGAAACCGGGACAGGGCACTCCTACGAGCAGTACTTC,CASSFETGTGHSYEQYF
-,-,TRBJ2-7,TRBV5-6,TGTGCCAGCAGCTTCCCCCTCGACAGGAGGAGCTCCTACGAGCAGTACTTC,CASSFPLDRRSSYEQYF
-,TRBD2,TRBJ2-7,TRBV7-2,TGTGCCAGCAGCCGGTGGGGGGGTGAGCAGTACTTC,CASSRWGGEQYF
-,TRBD1,TRBJ2-3,TRBV3-1/TRBV3-2,TGTGCCAGCAGGCACAGGGGGCGCGTGCCAGATACGCAGTATTTT,CASRHRGRVPDTQYF
-,TRBD2,TRBJ2-1,TRBV19,TGTGCCAGTAGTATTACTAGCGGGGAAAACAATGAGCAGTTCTTC,CASSITSGENNEQFF
few,TRBD1,TRBJ1-5,TRBV4-2,TGTGCCAGCAGCCTTGGGACAGGTCGTTGGGACCAGCCCCAGCATTTT,CASSLGTGRWDQPQHF
-,-,TRBJ1-4,TRBV11-2,TGTGCCAGCAGCTTAGATAGGAGTGAAAAACTGTTTTTT,CASSLDRSEKLFF
-,-,TRBJ1-4,TRBV6-6,TGTGCCAGCAGTTACGCGGGACTGAATGAAAAACTGTTTTTT,CASSYAGLNEKLFF
-,TRBD1,TRBJ2-4,TRBV7-3,TGTGCCAGCAGCCCGACAGGGGCGGACATTCAGTACTTC,CASSPTGADIQYF
-,-,TRBJ2-7,TRBV12-3/TRBV12-4,TGTGCCAGCAGCCGTAGCGCCACCTACGAGCAGTACTTC,CASSRSATYEQYF
-,TRBD2,TRBJ2-1,TRBV5-4,TGTGCCAGCAGCCCACTAGCGGGGCTTAACAATGAGCAGTTCTTC,CASSPLAGLNNEQFF
-,-,TRBJ2-3,TRBV5-1,TGCGCCAGCAGCCCCCTACCCAGCGTTCCTCCTCTCACAGATACGCAGTATTTT,CASSPLPSVPPLTDTQYF
once,TRBD2,TRBJ2-3,TRBV5-4,TGTGCCAGCAGCTCGGTCGGGGGGGGCGACACAGATACGCAGTATTTT,CASSSVGGGDTDTQYF
-,TRBD2,TRBJ2-2,TRBV11-2,TGTGCCAGCAGCTTATTTAGCGGGGGGGCCAACACCGGGGAGCTGTTTTTT,CASSLFSGGANTGELFF
-,TRBD2,TRBJ2-5,TRBV5-4,TGTGCCAGCAGTGAGACTAGCGGGGACCCTAGTGAGACCCAGTACTTC,CASSETSGDPSETQYF
-,-,TRBJ1-6,TRBV5-4,TGTGCCAGCAGCGTGGGACGGAGCTCCTATAATTCACCCCTCCACTTT,CASSVGRSSYNSPLHF
-,-,TRBJ2-3,TRBV7-9,TGTGCCAGCAGCCGACAGGCAACGGTCGGACGGGATACGCAGTATTTT,CASSRQATVGRDTQYF
-,-,TRBJ1-4,TRBV7-3,TGTGCCAGCAGCTTGGGGGCGAATGAAAAACTGTTTTTT,CASSLGANEKLFF
-,TRBD2,TRBJ2-3,TRBV24-1,TGTGCCACCAGTGACTATAAAGCGGGGGCCACAGATACGCAGTATTTT,CATSDYKAGATDTQYF
-,TRBD1,TRBJ1-2,TRBV6-5,TGTGCCAGCAGCACCGGGACAGGGTACACCTTC,CASSTGTGYTF
-,-,TRBJ1-1,TRBV7-6,TGTGCCAGCAGCTTAGGGGCAGGTTTGAACACTGAAGCTTTCTTT,CASSLGAGLNTEAFF
-,-,TRBJ2-7,TRBV5-1,TGCGCCAGCAGCCCTGACAGGGAGGTTTTTAGGGAGCAGTACTTC,CASSPDREVFREQYF
once,-,TRBJ2-5,TRBV3-1/TRBV3-2,TGTGCCAGCAGCCATCGGAGTCTGGAGACCCAGTACTTC,CASSHRSLETQYF
-,TRBD2,TRBJ2-6,TRBV7-2,TGTGCCAGCAGCCCCAGACGGCGGGAGGGACGGTCTGGGGCCAACGTCCTGACTTTC,CASSPRRREGRSGANVLTF
-,-,TRBJ1-2,TRBV6-5,TGTGCCAGCAGTAAGGACAGCAACTATGGCTACACCTTC,CASSKDSNYGYTF
-,-,TRBJ2-7,TRBV7-2,TGTGCCAGCAGCACGACGACAGGAAGGGAGCAGTACTTC,CASSTTTGREQYF
-,-,TRBJ1-1,TRBV6-6,TGTGCCAGCAGTTACGTTCCAGGGCGTCCGAACACTGAAGCTTTCTTT,CASSYVPGRPNTEAFF
-,-,TRBJ2-5,TRBV2,TGTGCCAGCAAAGGTCTCGGGAGCGGTGAGACCCAGTACTTC,CASKGLGSGETQYF
-,-,TRBJ2-3,TRBV5-1,TGCGCCAGCAGCTTGGGCGGGGGCATTGCCGGCGGTACGCAGTATTTT,CASSLGGGIAGGTQYF
-,-,TRBJ2-5,TRBV4-3,TGCGCCAGCAGCCAAGATCTGGAGTTCCAAGAGACCCAGTACTTC,CASSQDLEFQETQYF
-,TRBD2,TRBJ2-7,TRBV7-2,TGTGCCAGCAGCTTGGGTTTTTTGCGGGGGATCTCCTACGAGCAGTACTTC,CASSLGFLRGISYEQYF
-,TRBD1,TRBJ2-1,TRBV4-3,TGCGCCAGCAGCCTGACAGGGTTGACCTCCAATGAGCAGTTCTTC,CASSLTGLTSNEQFF
-,TRBD2,TRBJ2-3,TRBV6-5,TGTGCCAGCGTAGGCGGGGGTCGGTCAGATACGCAGTATTTT,CASVGGGRSDTQYF
-,TRBD2,TRBJ2-2,TRBV7-2,TGTGCCAGCCGAACATCGAGGTTTACTAGCGGGGGGACCGGGGAGCTGTTTTTT,CASRTSRFTSGGTGELFF
-,-,TRBJ2-4,TRBV5-1,TGCGCCAGCAGCTTGCCAGGGGACATTCAGTACTTC,CASSLPGDIQYF
-,TRBD1,TRBJ1-5,TRBV6-1,TGTGCCAGCAGTGAAGTGACAGGGGGCAATCAGCCCCAGCATTTT,CASSEVTGGNQPQHF
-,TRBD1,TRBJ1-6,TRBV12-5,TGTGCTAGTGGTTTGGAGACAGGGGGAAATTCACCCCTCCACTTT,CASGLETGGNSPLHF
-,-,TRBJ2-7,TRBV6-5,TGTGCCACGGGACAAAACTACGAGCAGTACTTC,CATGQNYEQYF
-,TRBD1,TRBJ2-6,TRBV18,TGTGCCAGCTCACCGGGACAGGGGACTGGGGCCAACGTCCTGACTTTC,CASSPGQGTGANVLTF
-,-,TRBJ1-6,TRBV6-5,TGTGCCAGCAGCTGGCAGGGGTTCAATTCACCCCTCCACTTT,CASSWQGFNSPLHF
once,-,TRBJ2-1,TRBV6-2/TRBV6-3,TGTGCCAGCAGTTGGGGGGGGGCCGACAATGAGCAGTTCTTC,CASSWGGADNEQFF
few,-,TRBJ1-2,TRBV6-2/TRBV6-3,TGTGCCAGCAGTTTATTCCGGGGGAACTATGGCTACACCTTC,CASSLFRGNYGYTF
-,-,TRBJ1-5,TRBV25-1,TGTGCCAGCAGCCCAATTGGGTACGAGGGAAAGCCCCAGCATTTT,CASSPIGYEGKPQHF
-,TRBD2,TRBJ2-3,TRBV6-2/TRBV6-3,TGTGCCAGCAGGCCTACTAGCGGGAGTCTCACAGATACGCAGTATTTT,CASRPTSGSLTDTQYF
-,-,TRBJ1-2,TRBV5-1,TGCGCCAGCAGCTTGTGGGCAGAGAATAGCTATGGCTACACCTTC,CASSLWAENSYGYTF
-,-,TRBJ2-5,TRBV28,TGTGCCAGCAGTCTGCCGACTAACCCACGTGAGACCCAGTACTTC,CASSLPTNPRETQYF
-,-,TRBJ2-1,TRBV18,TGTGCCAGCTCACCGGTGACAGGTTACAATGAGCAGTTCTTC,CASSPVTGYNEQFF
-,-,TRBJ1-2,TRBV27,TGTGCCAGCAGTTACCGTGACAATTTGATCTTGTATGGCTACACCTTC,CASSYRDNLILYGYTF
-,-,TRBJ2-5,TRBV27,TGTGCCAGCAGCGCCTCGAGGGACAACCAAGAGACCCAGTACTTC,CASSASRDNQETQYF
-,TRBD1,TRBJ1-1,TRBV7-2,TGTGCCAGCAGCCCGTCGACAGGGAGTGAGACTGAAGCTTTCTTT,CASSPSTGSETEAFF
-,TRBD1,TRBJ2-1,TRBV27,TGTGCCAGCAGTCCGGGACAGGGGGCACCCAATGAGCAGTTCTTC,CASSPGQGAPNEQFF
-,-,TRBJ1-2,TRBV7-3,TGTGCCAGCAGCTTAACGGGCGACGGTAACTATGGCTACACCTTC,CASSLTGDGNYGYTF
-,-,TRBJ1-6,TRBV5-4,TGTGCCAGCAGCTTGGGGGGGCAGATTTATAATTCACCCCTCCACTTT,CASSLGGQIYNSPLHF
-,TRBD1,TRBJ1-2,TRBV28,TGTGCCAGCAGTTCCCTCGGACAGGGGGCGTTCTATGGCTACACCTTC,CASSSLGQGAFYGYTF
-,-,TRBJ2-3,TRBV3-1/TRBV3-2,TGTGCCAGCAGCCCGGGGGAGTACTCGAGCACAGATACGCAGTATTTT,CASSPGEYSSTDTQYF